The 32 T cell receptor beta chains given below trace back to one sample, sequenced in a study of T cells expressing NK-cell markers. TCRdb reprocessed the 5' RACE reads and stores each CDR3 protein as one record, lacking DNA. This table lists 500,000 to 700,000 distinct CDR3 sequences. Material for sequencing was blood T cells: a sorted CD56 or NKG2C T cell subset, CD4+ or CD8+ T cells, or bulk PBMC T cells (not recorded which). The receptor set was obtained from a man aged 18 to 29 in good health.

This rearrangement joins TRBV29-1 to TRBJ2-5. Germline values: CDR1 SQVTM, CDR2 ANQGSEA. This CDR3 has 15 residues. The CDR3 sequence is CSVDFHYLMEQTQYF.

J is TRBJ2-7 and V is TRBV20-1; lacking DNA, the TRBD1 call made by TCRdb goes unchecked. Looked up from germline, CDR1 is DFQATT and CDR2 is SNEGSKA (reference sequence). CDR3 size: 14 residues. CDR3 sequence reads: CSARVRDGPYEQYF.

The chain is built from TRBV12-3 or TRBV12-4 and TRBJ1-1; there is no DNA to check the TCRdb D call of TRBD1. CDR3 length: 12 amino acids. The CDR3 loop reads CASSHRDREVFF.

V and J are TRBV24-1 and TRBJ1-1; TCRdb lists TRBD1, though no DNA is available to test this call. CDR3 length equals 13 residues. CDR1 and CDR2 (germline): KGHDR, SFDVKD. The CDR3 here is CATSDFQGAGAFF.

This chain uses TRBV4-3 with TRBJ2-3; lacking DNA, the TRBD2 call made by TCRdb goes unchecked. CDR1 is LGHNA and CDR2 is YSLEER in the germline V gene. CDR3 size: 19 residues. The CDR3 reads CASSQVGAPSGGSTDTQYF.

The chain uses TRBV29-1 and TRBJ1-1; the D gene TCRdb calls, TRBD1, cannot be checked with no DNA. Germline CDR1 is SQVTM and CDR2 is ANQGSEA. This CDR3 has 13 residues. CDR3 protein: CSVEKPGQAIVFF.

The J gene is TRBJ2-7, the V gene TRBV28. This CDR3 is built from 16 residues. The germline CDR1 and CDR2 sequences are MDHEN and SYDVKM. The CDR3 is CASSLSFGRSSYEQYF.

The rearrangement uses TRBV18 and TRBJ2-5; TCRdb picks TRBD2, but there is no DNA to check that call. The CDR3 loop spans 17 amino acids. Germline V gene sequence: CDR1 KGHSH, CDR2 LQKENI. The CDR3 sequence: CASSRKASGSPQETQYF.

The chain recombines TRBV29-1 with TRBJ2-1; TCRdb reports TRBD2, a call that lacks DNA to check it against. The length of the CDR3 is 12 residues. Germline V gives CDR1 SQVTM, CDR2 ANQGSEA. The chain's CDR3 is CSARVGDNEQFF.

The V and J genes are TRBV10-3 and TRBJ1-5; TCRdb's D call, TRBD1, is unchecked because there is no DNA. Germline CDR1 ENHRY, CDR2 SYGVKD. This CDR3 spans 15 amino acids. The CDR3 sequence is CAISRTGTVNQPQHF.

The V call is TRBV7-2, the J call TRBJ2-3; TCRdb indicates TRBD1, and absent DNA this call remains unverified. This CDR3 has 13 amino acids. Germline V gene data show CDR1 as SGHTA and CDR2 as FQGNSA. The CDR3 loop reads CASSKEGVDTQYF.

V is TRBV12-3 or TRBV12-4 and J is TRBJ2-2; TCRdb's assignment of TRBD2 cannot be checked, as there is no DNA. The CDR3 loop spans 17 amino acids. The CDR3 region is CASSRSTSGPNTGELFF.

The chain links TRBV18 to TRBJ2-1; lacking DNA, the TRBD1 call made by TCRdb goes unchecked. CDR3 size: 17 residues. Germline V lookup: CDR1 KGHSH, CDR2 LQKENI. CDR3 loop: CASSPSGTGRPYNEQFF.

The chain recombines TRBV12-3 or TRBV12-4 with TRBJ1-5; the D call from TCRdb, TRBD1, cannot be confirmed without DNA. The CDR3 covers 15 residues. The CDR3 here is CASSNGGGGNQPQHF.

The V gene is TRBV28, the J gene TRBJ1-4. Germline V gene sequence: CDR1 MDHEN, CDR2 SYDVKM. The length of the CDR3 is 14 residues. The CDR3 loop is CASSQSPKGEKLFF.

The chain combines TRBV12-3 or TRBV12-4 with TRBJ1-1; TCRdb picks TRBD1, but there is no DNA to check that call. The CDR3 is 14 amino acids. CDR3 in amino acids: CASTPSWGNTEAFF.

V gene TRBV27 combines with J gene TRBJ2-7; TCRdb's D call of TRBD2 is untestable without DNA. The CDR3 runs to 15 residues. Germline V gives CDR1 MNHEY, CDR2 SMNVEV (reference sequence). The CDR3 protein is CAGSGWGGRRNEQYF.

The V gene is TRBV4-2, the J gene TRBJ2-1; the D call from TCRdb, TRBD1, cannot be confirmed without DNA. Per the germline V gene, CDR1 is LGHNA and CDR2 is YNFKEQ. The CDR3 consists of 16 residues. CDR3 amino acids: CASSQEPTGRFNEQFF.

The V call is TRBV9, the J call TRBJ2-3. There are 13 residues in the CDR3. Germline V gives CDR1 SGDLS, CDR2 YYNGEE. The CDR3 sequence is CASSPRPEDTQYF.

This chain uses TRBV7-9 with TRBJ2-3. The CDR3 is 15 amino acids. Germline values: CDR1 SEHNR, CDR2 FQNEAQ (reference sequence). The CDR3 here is CASSLARISRDTQYF.

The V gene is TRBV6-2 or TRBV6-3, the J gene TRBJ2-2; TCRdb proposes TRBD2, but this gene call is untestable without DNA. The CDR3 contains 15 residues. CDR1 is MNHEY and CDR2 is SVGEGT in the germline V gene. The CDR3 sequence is CASSQTSGKTGELFF.

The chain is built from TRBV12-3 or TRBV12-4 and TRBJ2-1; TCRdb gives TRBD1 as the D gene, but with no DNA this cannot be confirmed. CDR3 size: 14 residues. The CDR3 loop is CASRDRFAYNEQFF.

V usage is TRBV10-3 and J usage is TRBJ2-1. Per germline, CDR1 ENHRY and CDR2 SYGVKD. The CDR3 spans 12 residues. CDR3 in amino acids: CAISEGGAGQFF.

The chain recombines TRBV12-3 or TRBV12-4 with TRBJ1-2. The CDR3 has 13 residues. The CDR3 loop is CASSSGIPYGYTF.

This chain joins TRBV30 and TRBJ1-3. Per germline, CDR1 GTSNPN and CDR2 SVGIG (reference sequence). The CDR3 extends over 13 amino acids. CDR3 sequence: CAWDLSSGNTIYF.

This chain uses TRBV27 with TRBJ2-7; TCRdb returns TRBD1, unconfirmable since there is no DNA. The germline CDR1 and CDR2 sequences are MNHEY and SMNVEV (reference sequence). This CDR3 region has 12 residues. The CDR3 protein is CAVRGSLYEQYF.

The CDR3 loop reads CSVAGTARLYNEQFF. The V gene is TRBV29-1, the J gene TRBJ2-1; no DNA is available, so the TRBD1 call from TCRdb remains unchecked. The CDR3 is 15 amino acids. Germline V gene data show CDR1 as SQVTM and CDR2 as ANQGSEA.

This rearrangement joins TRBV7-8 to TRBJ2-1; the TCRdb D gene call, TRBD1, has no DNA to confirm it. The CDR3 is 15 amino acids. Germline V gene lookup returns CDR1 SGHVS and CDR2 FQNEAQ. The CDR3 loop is CASSPLGGRDNEQFF.

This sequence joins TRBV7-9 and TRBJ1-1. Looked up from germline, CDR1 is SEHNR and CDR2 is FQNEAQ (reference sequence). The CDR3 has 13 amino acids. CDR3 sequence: CASSSGLSTEAFF.

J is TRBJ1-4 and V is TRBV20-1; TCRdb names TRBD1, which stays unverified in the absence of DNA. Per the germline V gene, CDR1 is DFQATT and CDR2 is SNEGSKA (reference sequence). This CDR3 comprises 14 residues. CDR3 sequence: CSAQRRDMGEKLFF.

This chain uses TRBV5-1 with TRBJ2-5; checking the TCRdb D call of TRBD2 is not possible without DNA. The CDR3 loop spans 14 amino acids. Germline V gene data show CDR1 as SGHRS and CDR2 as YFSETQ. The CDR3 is CASSSGLAGETQYF.

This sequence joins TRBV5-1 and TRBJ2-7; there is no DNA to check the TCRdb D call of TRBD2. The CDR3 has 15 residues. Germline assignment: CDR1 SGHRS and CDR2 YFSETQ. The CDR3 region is CASSRDSGLKLEQYF.